The clone carrying this T cell receptor beta chain has just a few counts. These data are taken from a study of CD8+ T cells in alopecia areata. Noted treatment: oral pan-JAK inhibitor, 5-10 mg twice daily. Investigators isolated RNA and reverse transcribed it into cDNA to act as the sequencing template. This table comes from immunoSEQ multiplex PCR, and its TCRdb copy is limited to in-frame clones, with some not included. The top ten clones hold about 4.2% of a sample with 200,000 to 250,000 clones, around three fifths of them seen once. Germline assignment: CDR1 MNHEY and CDR2 SMNVEV (reference sequence). The CDR3 extends over 14 amino acids. The V and J ends lost 5 bases and 0 bases, in that order; junction bases with no gene match: 2.

The TCR comes from a human donor with alopecia areata. This material consisted of CD4+ T cells sorted from blood, taken at week 4, from a patient treated with tofacitinib. The chain combines TRBV27 with TRBJ2-3; 7 positions agree with TRBD2. DNA of the CDR3: TGTGCCAGCAGTATTAGCGGGAGCACAGATACGCAGTATTTT. Translating it yields CASSISGSTDTQYF.